A selection of T cell receptor beta chains follows, all from one sample in a study of radiotherapy plus CTLA-4 blockade in lung cancer. TCRdb keeps only in-frame clones here, not all; method: immunoSEQ multiplex PCR. The sample contains nearly 95,000 clones, roughly 80% of which appear only once. This material consisted of peripheral blood, taken from a patient treated with radiotherapy plus ipilimumab. The receptors originated from a human donor with non-small cell lung cancer that progressed on radiotherapy plus ipilimumab. CDR3s leave out the opening cysteine and the closing phenylalanine or tryptophan. Fields, in order: V gene, J gene, CDR3 protein.

>TRBV4-1|TRBJ2-5
ASSQDLIAGKTQY
>TRBV28|TRBJ2-3
ASSGRTGYTDTQY
>TRBV6-6|TRBJ1-5
ASSPDKSNQPQH
>TRBV5-1|TRBJ2-3
ASSLGLGLAGGVDTQY
>TRBV30|TRBJ1-3
ACEHGNTIY
>TRBV6-5|TRBJ2-3
ASSYSGGYTDTQY
>TRBV7-3|TRBJ2-4
ASGLRDFQY
>TRBV2|TRBJ2-4
ASSQGLAGDNIQY
>TRBV19|TRBJ2-5
ASSIFYRTAQETQY
>TRBV13|TRBJ1-1
ASSLRLQGSTEAF
>TRBV7-9|TRBJ2-7
ASSLQNGFSYEQY
>TRBV18|TRBJ2-1
ASSPSSYNEQF
>TRBV2|TRBJ2-7
ASRLSTGGYYEQY
>TRBV25-1|TRBJ2-7
ASRSGGSYEQY